The TCR beta chain described here comes from a study of blood T cell repertoires in COVID-19. For the study at large: The origin of the acute and convalescent COVID-19 samples was the United States, Italy and Spain. Sources were T cells, B-cell-depleted T cells, or PBMCs; the material itself was cDNA or gDNA.

V dropped 2 bases and J dropped 1; count of bases not matched to a gene: 3. The CDR3 extends over 15 amino acids. Germline V gene data show CDR1 as SGHTA and CDR2 as FQGTGA. The authors' processing: Reference gene primer amplification yielded estimated nucleated cell counts. Assay used: immunoSEQ multiplex PCR; TCRdb lists only in-frame clones, some missing. V and J calls and clone size come straight from that table; D and trimming were deduced from the DNA. Of around 100,000 clones listed, 82% are singletons. This rearrangement joins TRBV7-3 to TRBJ2-3; TRBD2 agrees at 7 bases. Sequenced sample: peripheral blood. The receptor was isolated from a man aged 55 to 70 with acute or convalescent COVID-19. Written as DNA, the CDR3 is TGTGCCAGCAGCTTAGGGGGGGAGGGCACAGATACGCAGTATTTT. The encoded protein is CASSLGGEGTDTQYF.